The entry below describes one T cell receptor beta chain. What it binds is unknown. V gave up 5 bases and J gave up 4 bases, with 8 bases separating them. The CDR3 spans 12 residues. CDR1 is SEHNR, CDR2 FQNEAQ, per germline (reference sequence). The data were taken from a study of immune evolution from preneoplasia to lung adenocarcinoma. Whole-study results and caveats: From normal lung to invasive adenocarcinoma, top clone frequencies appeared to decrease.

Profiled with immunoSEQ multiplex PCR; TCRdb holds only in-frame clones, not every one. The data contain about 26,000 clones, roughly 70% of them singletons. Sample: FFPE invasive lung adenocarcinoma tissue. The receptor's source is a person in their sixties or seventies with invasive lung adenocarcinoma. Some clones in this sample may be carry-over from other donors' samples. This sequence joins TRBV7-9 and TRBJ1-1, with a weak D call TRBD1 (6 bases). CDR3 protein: CASSQQGTEAFF. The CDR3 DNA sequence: TGTGCCAGCAGCCAACAGGGCACTGAAGCTTTCTTT.